These 3 T cell receptor beta chains were sequenced from one sample in a study of blood T cell repertoires in COVID-19 (dated by TCRdb to 2020 to 2021). The library was generated by the immunoSEQ multiplex PCR assay. The table was pulled from immuneACCESS by TCRdb, which kept in-frame rearrangements only. Such tables lose some clones; where checked, under half of the loss comes from unresolved V genes, and the rest has no known cause. For this sample there are 250,000 or so clones; roughly 86% appear just once. The leading ten clones occupy roughly 5% of the sample. The sequenced sample was peripheral blood. Receptor source: a woman aged 60-75 years with COVID-19, enrolled during active disease.

The J gene is TRBJ2-7, the V gene TRBV5-1; 8 bases line up with TRBD1. After removal of 0 bases from V and 4 bases from J, the junction contained 0 bases not matched to a gene. CDR3 length: 13 residues. The germline gives CDR1 SGHRS, CDR2 YFSETQ. The CDR3: CASSLGTGYEQYF. CDR3 in DNA: TGCGCCAGCAGCTTGGGGACAGGGTACGAGCAGTACTTC.

The V call is TRBV1, the J call TRBJ2-1; the D segment call TRBD2 is taken from the table without a DNA check. TRBV1 is an annotated pseudogene. The CDR3 consists of 17 residues. Here the CDR3 DNA reads TGCACCAGCAGCCAAGAGACCGCCGGGGGGTCCTACAATGAGCAGTTCTTC. Its protein is CTSSQETAGGSYNEQFF.

V usage is TRBV28 and J usage is TRBJ1-6; D is ambiguous. From germline, CDR1 is MDHEN and CDR2 SYDVKM. Between the trimmed V and J ends, which lost 2 bases and 1 base, there was a span of 12 bases. CDR3 size: 17 residues. As DNA, the CDR3 is TGTGCCAGCAGTTTAGGACTACACCGATCCTATAATTCACCCCTCCACTTT. It codes for CASSLGLHRSYNSPLHF.